There are a few counts of the clone carrying this T cell receptor (beta chain). The use of genomic DNA as template underpinned the TCR beta VDJ and CDR3 profiling. TCRdb re-derived calls from the reads in MiXCR, one entry per CDR3 protein. The sample has around 430,000 distinct CDR3 sequences; around 30% are singletons. In patients chosen for sequencing, flow cytometry had shown CD8+CD57+ cell expansion. Germline values: CDR1 MNHEY, CDR2 SMNVEV (reference sequence). V shed 0 bases and J shed 3 bases, with 9 bases lying between them. CDR3 length equals 15 residues. The data originate from a study of CD8+CD57+ T cells in acquired aplastic anemia.

V and J are TRBV27 and TRBJ1-5; TRBD1 might be the D (6 bases). The clonotype originates from a human donor with aplastic anemia. The sample taken for sequencing was sorted CD4+, CD8+, or CD8+CD57+ T cells (not recorded which) from PBMCs. CDR3 DNA: TGTGCCAGCAGTTTATCGCGGGACAACAATCAGCCCCAGCATTTT. This translates into CASSLSRDNNQPQHF.